This TCR beta chain derives from a study of blood T cell repertoires in COVID-19. The overall study: Sources were T cells, B-cell-depleted T cells, or PBMCs; the material itself was cDNA or gDNA.

CDR3 size: 11 residues. From germline, CDR1 is SGHKS and CDR2 YYEKEE (reference sequence). The V end was cut by 4 bases, the J end by 4 bases, with 6 bases between. How the authors handled the data: Amplification of reference gene primers was used by the study to estimate nucleated cell counts. Repertoires were generated with immunoSEQ multiplex PCR, while TCRdb's copy carries only in-frame clones and drops some. V, J and clone size are taken as reported in that table, and D and trimming were inferred from the DNA itself. The sample has a few hundred thousand clones; around four fifths are singletons. This clone was found once.

This clonotype originated in a woman in her forties or fifties who had recovered from COVID-19. The chain has TRBV5-5 and TRBJ2-7; D ambiguous. Sequenced material: PBMCs or T cells enriched from blood (not recorded which). CDR3 coding DNA: TGTGCCAGCAGCCCCCAATACGAGCAGTACTTC. Amino acids: CASSPQYEQYF.